This is a list of T cell receptor beta chains from one sample in a study of blood T cell repertoires in COVID-19. Profiled with immunoSEQ multiplex PCR; TCRdb holds only in-frame clones, not every one. The data show around 400,000 clones, about 88% seen once. The sample was PBMCs or T cells enriched from blood (not recorded which). Receptors originate from a woman between 18 and 30 years old who had been exposed to COVID-19. Each CDR3 is given with its conserved first and last residue. A D gene is named only where the DNA matches it firmly. Size is omitted from some rows. Given values are once, few, many or a class for expanded clones.

D	V	length	size	J	CDR3	DNA
TRBD1	TRBV11-2	14	once	TRBJ1-1	CASSLGDRGAEAFF	TGTGCCAGCAGCCTAGGCGACAGGGGTGCTGAAGCTTTCTTT
TRBD1	TRBV27	14	.	TRBJ2-1	CASSLAGQGNEQFF	TGTGCCAGCAGTTTAGCAGGACAGGGCAATGAGCAGTTCTTC
TRBD2	TRBV19	15	.	TRBJ2-1	CASSISGSSYNEQFF	TGTGCCAGTAGTATTAGCGGGAGCTCCTACAATGAGCAGTTCTTC
.	TRBV7-2	14	.	TRBJ2-5	CASSSTRTKETQYF	TGTGCCAGCAGCTCGACTAGAACTAAAGAGACCCAGTACTTC
.	TRBV28	14	.	TRBJ1-4	CASSLLTNNEKLFF	TGTGCCAGCAGTTTACTTACAAATAATGAAAAACTGTTTTTT
.	TRBV14	13	.	TRBJ1-2	CASSQQGLSGYTF	TGTGCCAGCAGCCAGCAGGGGCTATCTGGCTACACCTTC
.	TRBV7-8	15	.	TRBJ1-3	CASSLATGAGNTIYF	TGTGCCAGCAGCTTAGCGACAGGAGCTGGAAACACCATATATTTT
TRBD1	TRBV9	14	.	TRBJ2-7	CASSVAGGPYEQYF	TGTGCCAGCAGCGTAGCAGGGGGCCCCTACGAGCAGTACTTC
.	TRBV11-3	12	once	TRBJ1-1	CASSSGHGEAFF	TGTGCCAGCAGCTCAGGACACGGTGAAGCTTTCTTT
.	TRBV3-1/TRBV3-2	15	.	TRBJ2-1	CASSQGPDGDNEQFF	TGTGCCAGCAGCCAAGGTCCGGACGGGGACAATGAGCAGTTCTTC
TRBD2	TRBV28	16	.	TRBJ2-1	CASPPGGTGPHNEQFF	TGTGCAAGCCCCCCCGGGGGGACCGGGCCCCACAATGAGCAGTTCTTC
.	TRBV11-2	16	few	TRBJ1-2	CASSSGGQIANYGYTF	TGTGCCAGCAGCTCGGGAGGACAAATAGCTAACTATGGCTACACCTTC
.	TRBV19	15	.	TRBJ1-1	CASKRGGIFDTEAFF	TGTGCCAGTAAAAGGGGGGGTATATTCGACACTGAAGCTTTCTTT
.	TRBV30	13	.	TRBJ2-2	CAWTPSNTGELFF	TGTGCCTGGACTCCTTCGAACACCGGGGAGCTGTTTTTT
TRBD2	TRBV6-5	15	.	TRBJ2-7	CASSYSTSGGFEQYF	TGTGCCAGCAGTTACTCGACTAGCGGGGGATTCGAGCAGTACTTC
.	TRBV28	14	.	TRBJ1-1	CASSLSGAWTEAFF	TGTGCCAGCAGTTTATCAGGGGCTTGGACTGAAGCTTTCTTT
TRBD2	TRBV7-3	16	once	TRBJ2-5	CASSLIASGLEETQYF	TGTGCCAGCAGCTTAATAGCTAGCGGCCTAGAAGAGACCCAGTACTTC
TRBD2	TRBV7-2	19	.	TRBJ2-7	CASSTPPGTSGRPTYEQYF	TGTGCCAGCAGCACACCTCCCGGGACTAGCGGGAGGCCCACCTACGAGCAGTACTTC
TRBD1	TRBV3-1/TRBV3-2	13	.	TRBJ2-3	CASSIDRGDTQYF	TGTGCCAGCAGCATAGACAGGGGCGATACGCAGTATTTT
TRBD1	TRBV28	14	.	TRBJ1-2	CASSSTGANYGYTF	TGTGCCAGCAGTTCGACAGGGGCGAACTATGGCTACACCTTC
.	TRBV18	15	.	TRBJ2-5	CASLSPLPGAETQYF	TGTGCCAGCTTATCACCACTTCCAGGGGCGGAGACCCAGTACTTC
.	TRBV3-1/TRBV3-2	15	.	TRBJ1-2	CASSPLGSLDYGYTF	TGTGCCAGCAGCCCCTTGGGGAGTCTTGACTATGGCTACACCTTC
.	TRBV27	13	few	TRBJ1-1	CASSSGVNTEAFF	TGTGCCAGCAGCTCAGGTGTGAACACTGAAGCTTTCTTT
.	TRBV28	16	.	TRBJ1-2	CASSMMRLRDHYGYTF	TGTGCCAGCAGTATGATGCGATTGAGGGATCACTATGGCTACACCTTC
.	TRBV18	16	.	TRBJ1-6	CASSPLARGGNSPLHF	TGTGCCAGTTCACCACTAGCTAGGGGAGGTAATTCACCCCTCCACTTT
.	TRBV6-5	15	.	TRBJ1-1	CASSRSGTRNTEAFF	TGTGCCAGCAGCCGTTCCGGGACACGTAACACTGAAGCTTTCTTT
.	TRBV19	12	.	TRBJ2-7	CASSIPGNEQYF	TGTGCCAGTAGTATTCCAGGGAACGAGCAGTACTTC
.	TRBV5-6	13	.	TRBJ2-5	CASSLVYQETQYF	TGTGCCAGCAGCTTGGTCTACCAAGAGACCCAGTACTTC
TRBD1	TRBV15	15	.	TRBJ1-5	CATSSKQGAAEPQHF	TGTGCCACCAGCAGCAAACAGGGGGCAGCGGAGCCCCAGCATTTT
TRBD2	TRBV6-2/TRBV6-3	17	few	TRBJ2-7	CASSYSLNSGSSYEQYF	TGTGCCAGCAGTTACTCCCTGAATAGCGGGAGCTCCTACGAGCAGTACTTC
TRBD1	TRBV24-1	12	.	TRBJ1-2	CATSDQGAGYTF	TGTGCCACCAGTGATCAGGGGGCCGGCTACACCTTC
.	TRBV19	14	.	TRBJ2-7	CASTHGGSSYEQYF	TGTGCCAGTACTCATGGGGGGAGCTCCTACGAGCAGTACTTC
.	TRBV6-2/TRBV6-3	14	.	TRBJ1-2	CASSPWGGGDGYTF	TGTGCCAGCAGCCCTTGGGGGGGCGGCGATGGCTACACCTTC
TRBD2	TRBV7-3	16	once	TRBJ2-3	CASSLMSAGVTDTQYF	TGTGCCAGCAGCTTAATGTCAGCGGGGGTTACAGATACGCAGTATTTT
.	TRBV29-1	12	.	TRBJ1-4	CSVEVGREKLFF	TGCAGCGTTGAAGTGGGCAGAGAAAAACTGTTTTTT
.	TRBV3-1/TRBV3-2	15	.	TRBJ2-3	CASTTTSRNTDTQYF	TGTGCCAGCACCACCACTAGCAGGAACACAGATACGCAGTATTTT
.	TRBV6-4	13	.	TRBJ2-2	CASRPENTGELFF	TGTGCCAGCAGACCAGAAAACACCGGGGAGCTGTTTTTT
.	TRBV19	14	.	TRBJ1-5	CASNPGGGNQPQHF	TGTGCCAGTAATCCTGGAGGCGGCAATCAGCCCCAGCATTTT